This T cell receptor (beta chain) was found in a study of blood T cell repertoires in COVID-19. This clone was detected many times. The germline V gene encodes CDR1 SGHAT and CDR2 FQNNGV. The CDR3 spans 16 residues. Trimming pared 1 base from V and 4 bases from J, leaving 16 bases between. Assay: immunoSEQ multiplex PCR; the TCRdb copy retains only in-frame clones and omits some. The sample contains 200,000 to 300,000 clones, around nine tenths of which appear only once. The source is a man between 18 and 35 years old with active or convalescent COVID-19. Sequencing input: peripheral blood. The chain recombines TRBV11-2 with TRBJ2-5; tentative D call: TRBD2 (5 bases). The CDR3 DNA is TGTGCCAGCAGCTTAGTAGCTAGCCCCTCGTTAGAGACCCAGTACTTC. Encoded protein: CASSLVASPSLETQYF.